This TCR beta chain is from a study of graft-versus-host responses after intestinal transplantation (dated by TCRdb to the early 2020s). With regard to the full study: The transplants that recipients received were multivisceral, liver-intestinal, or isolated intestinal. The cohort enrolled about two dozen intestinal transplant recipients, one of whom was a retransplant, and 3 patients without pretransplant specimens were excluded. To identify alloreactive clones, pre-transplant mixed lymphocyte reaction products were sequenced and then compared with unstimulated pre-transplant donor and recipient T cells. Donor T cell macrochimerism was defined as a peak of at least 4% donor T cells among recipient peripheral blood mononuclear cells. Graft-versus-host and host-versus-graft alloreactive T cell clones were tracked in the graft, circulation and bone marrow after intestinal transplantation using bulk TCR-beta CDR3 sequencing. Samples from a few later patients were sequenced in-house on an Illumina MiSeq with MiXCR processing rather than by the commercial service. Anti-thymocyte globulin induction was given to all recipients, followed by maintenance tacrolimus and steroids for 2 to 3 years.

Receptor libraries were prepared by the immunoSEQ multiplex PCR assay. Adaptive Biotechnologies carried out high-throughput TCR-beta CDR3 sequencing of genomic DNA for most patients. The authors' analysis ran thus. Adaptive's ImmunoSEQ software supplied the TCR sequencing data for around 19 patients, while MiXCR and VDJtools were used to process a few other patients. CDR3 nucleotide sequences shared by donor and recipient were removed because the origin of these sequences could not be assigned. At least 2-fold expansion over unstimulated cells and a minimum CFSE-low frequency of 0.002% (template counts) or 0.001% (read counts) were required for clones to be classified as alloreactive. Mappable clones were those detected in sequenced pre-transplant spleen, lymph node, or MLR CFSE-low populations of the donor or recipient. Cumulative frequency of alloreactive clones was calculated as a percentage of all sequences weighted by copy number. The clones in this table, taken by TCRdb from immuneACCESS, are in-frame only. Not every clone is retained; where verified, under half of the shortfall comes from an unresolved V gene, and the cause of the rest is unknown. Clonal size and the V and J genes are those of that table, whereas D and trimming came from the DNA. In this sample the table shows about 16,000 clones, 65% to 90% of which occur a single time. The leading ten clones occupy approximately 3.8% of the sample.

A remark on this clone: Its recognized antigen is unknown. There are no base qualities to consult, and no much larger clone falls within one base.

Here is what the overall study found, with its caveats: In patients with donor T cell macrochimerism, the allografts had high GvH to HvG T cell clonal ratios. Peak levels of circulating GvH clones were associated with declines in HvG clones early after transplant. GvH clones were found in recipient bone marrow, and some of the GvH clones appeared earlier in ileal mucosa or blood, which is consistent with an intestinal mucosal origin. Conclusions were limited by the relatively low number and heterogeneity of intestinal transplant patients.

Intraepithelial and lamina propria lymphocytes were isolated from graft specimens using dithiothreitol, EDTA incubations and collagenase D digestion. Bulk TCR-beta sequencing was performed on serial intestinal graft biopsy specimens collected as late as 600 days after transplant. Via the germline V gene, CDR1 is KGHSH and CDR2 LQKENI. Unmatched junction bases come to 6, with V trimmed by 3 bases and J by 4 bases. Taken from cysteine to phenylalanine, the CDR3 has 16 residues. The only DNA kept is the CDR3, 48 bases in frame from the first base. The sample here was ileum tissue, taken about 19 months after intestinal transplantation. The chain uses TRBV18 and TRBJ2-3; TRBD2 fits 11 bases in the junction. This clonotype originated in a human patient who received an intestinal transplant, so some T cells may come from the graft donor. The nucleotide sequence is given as TGTGCCAGCTCACCCTCACTAGCGGGGGTGGCAGATACGCAGTATTTT. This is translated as CASSPSLAGVADTQYF. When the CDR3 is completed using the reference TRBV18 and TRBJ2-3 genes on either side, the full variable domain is NAGVMQNPRHLVRRRGQEARLRCSPMKGHSHVYWYRQLPEEGLKFMVYLQKENIIDESGMPKERFSAEFPKEGPSILRIQQVVRGDSAAYFCASSPSLAGVADTQYFGPGTRLTVL.